Sequencing of this T cell receptor (beta chain) was carried out in a study of neurological immune-mediated disorders. This CDR3 comprises 14 residues. Germline V gives CDR1 SGHRS, CDR2 YFSETQ. V shed 0 bases and J shed 4 bases, with 10 bases lying between them. A total of 2 million PBMCs stored at -80 degrees C provided the unsorted libraries. cDNA was made by 5'RACE with 10-nucleotide random UMIs. TCRdb fed the 5' RACE reads into MiXCR, producing one record per CDR3 protein. The data hold about 35,000 distinct CDR3 sequences, with about 4.1% observed a single time. This clonotype came up many times. The TCR sequence derives from a man aged 25-45 years with multiple sclerosis. The specimen sequenced was PBMCs. The chain has TRBV5-1 and TRBJ1-1, with TRBD1 as a possible D gene (6 bases). This chain's CDR3 is CASSLEGGPTEAFF. CDR3 DNA: TGCGCCAGCAGCTTGGAGGGGGGGCCCACTGAAGCTTTCTTT.